The entry below gives a single T cell receptor (beta chain) sequence along with its context. As yet, its antigen is unknown. These data come from a study of healthy donors' naive CD4 and CD8 T cells. About the study: Donors came from three age groups: 20-25, 40-50 and 60-70 years. Points from the study as a whole: Positive CDR3 charge linked to CD4+ cells, negative to CD8+ cells. Homeostatic proliferation of naive T cells was not examined as a bias source.

TCR libraries were built from approximately 520 ng of total RNA by linear amplification. From the reads, TCRdb called clonotypes with MiXCR, one entry per CDR3 protein. The sample records around 180,000 distinct CDR3 sequences, 65% to 75% being singletons. The sequencing sample was made of naive CD4+ and CD8+ T cells sorted from blood, pooled from several donors. This TCR was sampled from a pool of human donors in good health; the sample pools cells from several healthy donors.

CDR3 residues: CASSLSPRDGGYTF. In DNA form, the CDR3 reads TGTGCCAGCAGCCTTTCCCCACGGGACGGGGGCTACACCTTC. The chain is built from TRBV6-5 and TRBJ1-2, with D maybe TRBD1 (5 bases). V dropped 6 bases and J dropped 8 bases, with 19 bases sitting between them. CDR3 length: 14 residues. CDR1 and CDR2 from the germline V gene are MNHEY and SVGAGI.